This T cell receptor beta chain was captured by sequencing in a study of T cells in Graves' hyperthyroidism and ophthalmopathy. Overall study findings and caveats: Ophthalmopathy, as predicted by the model, came a median roughly 6.5 months after the prediction. In the blood, most expanded thyroid clonotypes above 0.001 appeared as well.

The source material, RNA transcripts, was used to amplify TCR beta CDR3 regions. The HTBI set primed first-round TCR CDR3 RT-PCR. One entry per CDR3 protein, called by TCRdb with MiXCR from the multiplex PCR reads. This sample carries 300,000 to 500,000 distinct CDR3 sequences, roughly 13% of them seen once, and the ten largest clones take 25% to 30%. Under 3 months was the duration of disease in ophthalmopathy patients, who also had a Clinical Activity Score of at least 3 and a NOSPECS grade of at least 4. Uncontrolled infection, other autoimmune disease, pregnancy or lactation barred patients from enrollment. V was cut by 0 bases and J by 5 bases, with 12 bases left in between. The CDR3 runs 15 residues. Germline V gene data show CDR1 as SNHLY and CDR2 as FYNNEI. This clonotype was observed many times. Its antigen is unidentified.

The receptor's source is a man aged 50-59 years with Graves' ophthalmopathy. This chain connects TRBV2 to TRBJ2-3, with D possibly being TRBD1 (6 bases). The sequenced sample was blood. As DNA, the CDR3 is TGTGCCAGCAGTGAAGCGCTTCAGGGACAAGATACGCAGTATTTT. Translating it yields CASSEALQGQDTQYF.